The clone carrying this TCR beta chain has more than one count but fewer than ten. The RNA input was roughly 0.45 to 1 ug, and it was reverse transcribed with random hexamers. A single record per CDR3 protein comes from TCRdb applying MiXCR to the immunoSEQ multiplex PCR reads. The repertoire holds about 190,000 distinct CDR3 sequences, with 95% as singletons. The data derive from a study of CD8 T cells in Susac syndrome. Looked up from germline, CDR1 is SGHRS and CDR2 is YFSETQ. CDR3 length: 13 residues. Trimming took off 0 bases at V and 0 bases at J, with 2 bases between the two ends. The chain employs TRBV5-1 and TRBJ2-3; no clear D. The sequence was obtained from a human donor with Susac syndrome. Source material: CD8+ T cells from PBMCs. CDR3 sequence (DNA): TGCGCCAGCAGCTTGGACAGCACAGATACGCAGTATTTT. It yields the protein CASSLDSTDTQYF.